A selection of T cell receptor beta chains follows, all from one sample in a study of blood T cell repertoires in COVID-19. Clones were read by immunoSEQ multiplex PCR, and TCRdb kept only the in-frame ones, dropping some. The table records about 220,000 clones, approximately 78% of them present only once. The material sequenced was peripheral blood. The receptors shown here come from a woman between 65 and 79 years old with COVID-19, enrolled during active disease. The CDR3 runs from the conserved cysteine through the conserved F or W. A D gene is named only where the DNA matches it firmly. The size entry is marked missing in some rows and otherwise reads once, few, many or a size class.

J	V	size	D	DNA	CDR3
TRBJ1-3	TRBV28	-	-	TGTGCCAGCAGTGGGGGAGGGGCGGCTGGAAACACCATATATTTT	CASSGGGAAGNTIYF
TRBJ1-1	TRBV10-1	-	TRBD1	TGCGCCAGCAGTGTTGGGACAGGGAAAGCTTTCTTT	CASSVGTGKAFF
TRBJ1-1	TRBV5-1	-	-	TGCGCCAGCAGCTTTGCAGGGAACACTGAAGCTTTCTTT	CASSFAGNTEAFF
TRBJ2-1	TRBV11-2	once	TRBD2	TGTGCCAGCAGCTTAGTGCTAGCGGGGAGCTACAATGAGCAGTTCTTC	CASSLVLAGSYNEQFF
TRBJ1-4	TRBV6-5	once	TRBD1	TGTGCCAGCAGGCGCTCCGGGACAGCTAATGAAAAACTGTTTTTT	CASRRSGTANEKLFF
TRBJ1-2	TRBV28	-	TRBD1	TGTGCCAGCAGTTCACAGGGGTCGGATGGCTACACCTTC	CASSSQGSDGYTF
TRBJ1-5	TRBV5-1	-	-	TGCGCCAGCAGCTTGGAATCGGCGGGGAATCAGCCCCAGCATTTT	CASSLESAGNQPQHF
TRBJ1-2	TRBV7-2	-	TRBD1	TGTGCCAGCAGTCAAACCTCCGGGACAGGGATCTATGGCTACACCTTC	CASSQTSGTGIYGYTF
TRBJ2-1	TRBV11-1	-	-	TGTGCCAGCAGCCCCCCAGGGGCGATATCGTACAATGAGCAGTTCTTC	CASSPPGAISYNEQFF
TRBJ1-3	TRBV27	-	-	TGTGCCAGCAGTTCTAGGGGGGGATCTAGCACCATATATTTT	CASSSRGGSSTIYF
TRBJ2-3	TRBV7-7	-	TRBD2	TGTGCCAGCGCTAGCGGGACGACAGATACGCAGTATTTT	CASASGTTDTQYF
TRBJ1-1	TRBV10-2	-	TRBD1	TGCGCCAGCGGGGACAGGGGGCCAGACCTTGAAGCTTTCTTT	CASGDRGPDLEAFF
TRBJ2-7	TRBV3-1/TRBV3-2	-	-	TGTGCCAGCAGCCCCGGACTACCCTACGAGCAGTACTTC	CASSPGLPYEQYF
TRBJ1-1	TRBV30	-	-	TGTGCCTGGAGTGGCACGGGGAACACTGAAGCTTTCTTT	CAWSGTGNTEAFF
TRBJ1-3	TRBV5-1	-	-	TGCGCCAGCAGCTTGGCCCCACAGGGAACTGGAAACACCATATATTTT	CASSLAPQGTGNTIYF
TRBJ2-7	TRBV20-1	-	TRBD2	TGCAGTGCTAGTTGGCGGGAGGGCCTCTACGAGCAGTACTTC	CSASWREGLYEQYF
TRBJ1-2	TRBV12-3/TRBV12-4	once	-	TGTGCCAGCAGTTCAGGCTATGGCTACACCTTC	CASSSGYGYTF
TRBJ1-2	TRBV12-3/TRBV12-4	-	-	TGTGCCAGCAGTCCTGTAACGAGAGGTGGCTACACCTTC	CASSPVTRGGYTF
TRBJ1-5	TRBV5-1	-	-	TGCGCCAGCAGCTTGTCAGGGTATAGCAATCAGCCCCAGCATTTT	CASSLSGYSNQPQHF
TRBJ1-2	TRBV12-5	-	-	TGTGCTAGTGGTTCTAGCAGGGGTAGCTACACCTTC	CASGSSRGSYTF
TRBJ2-1	TRBV6-5	-	-	TGTGCCAGCAGTTACGGACTGGACTACAATGAGCAGTTCTTC	CASSYGLDYNEQFF
TRBJ2-7	TRBV7-9	-	TRBD1	TGTGCCAGCAGCCCCTGGGGACAGGCGAACTACGAGCAGTACTTC	CASSPWGQANYEQYF
TRBJ1-1	TRBV9	-	-	TGTGCCAGCAGTCGAGATCCGTTTTTGAGAGCTTTCTTT	CASSRDPFLRAFF
TRBJ1-2	TRBV27	-	-	TGTGCCAGCAAGACGACAGGTGACATCTATGGCTACACCTTC	CASKTTGDIYGYTF
TRBJ2-7	TRBV5-1	-	TRBD1	TGCGCCAGCAGCTTGGGGACAGGCGAGCAGTACTTC	CASSLGTGEQYF
TRBJ2-7	TRBV6-5	-	TRBD1	TGTGCCAGCCCAGACAGGGGCGGCTACGAGCAGTACTTC	CASPDRGGYEQYF
TRBJ2-4	TRBV11-2	once	-	TGTGCCAGCAGCGCTAGCGCCTCTCAGTACTTC	CASSASASQYF
TRBJ1-1	TRBV27	-	TRBD1	TGTGCCAGCAGTTTACGCGACAGGGGGTTAGTAGCTTTCTTT	CASSLRDRGLVAFF
TRBJ2-3	TRBV5-1	once	TRBD2	TGCGCCAGCAGCTTGACTAGCGGGGCCCCTACGCAGTATTTT	CASSLTSGAPTQYF
TRBJ1-5	TRBV28	-	-	TGTGCCAGCAGTTTCGCCCAGAGGCAGCCCCAGCATTTT	CASSFAQRQPQHF
TRBJ2-1	TRBV7-9	-	-	TGTGCCAGCAGCCCCCCTACAGGGGGGGTATACAATGAGCAGTTCTTC	CASSPPTGGVYNEQFF
TRBJ2-3	TRBV5-4	-	-	TGTGCCAGCAGCTTGAGCGGAGGCCCCAACACAGATACGCAGTATTTT	CASSLSGGPNTDTQYF
TRBJ2-1	TRBV3-1/TRBV3-2	few	-	TGTGCCAGCAGCTCTCTATCTTTGTCCTACAATGAGCAGTTCTTC	CASSSLSLSYNEQFF
TRBJ2-7	TRBV2	-	TRBD2	TGTGCCAGCAGCCCCGGGACTAGAAGTCTGGGGGAGCAGTACTTC	CASSPGTRSLGEQYF
TRBJ2-1	TRBV14	-	-	TGTGCCAGCAGCCAAGGTCGGTCGGGGAGTTGGTCGAATGAGCAGTTCTTC	CASSQGRSGSWSNEQFF
TRBJ2-5	TRBV5-6	-	-	TGTGCCAGCAGCTTGGCAGGTTCCCAAGAGACCCAGTACTTC	CASSLAGSQETQYF
TRBJ2-7	TRBV6-5	-	-	TGTGCCAGCAGTTACTCGGGAGCGAGCTCCTACGAGCAGTACTTC	CASSYSGASSYEQYF
TRBJ2-2	TRBV5-4	few	TRBD1	TGTGCCAGCAGCTTGCCAGGGGGAGCCACCGGGGAGCTGTTTTTT	CASSLPGGATGELFF
TRBJ2-2	TRBV6-5	few	-	TGTGCCAACACGGACAGGAACACCGGGGAGCTGTTTTTT	CANTDRNTGELFF
TRBJ2-2	TRBV5-1	-	TRBD2	TGCGCCAGCACAGCCCTAGGACTAGCGGAGTACACCGGGGAGCTGTTTTTT	CASTALGLAEYTGELFF
TRBJ1-3	TRBV7-9	-	-	TGTGCCAGCAGCCGCGGGGGCAGGGGCTCTGGAAACACCATATATTTT	CASSRGGRGSGNTIYF
TRBJ1-1	TRBV18	-	TRBD1	TGTGCCAGCTCACCTACAGGGGTGGGCACTGAAGCTTTCTTT	CASSPTGVGTEAFF
TRBJ1-2	TRBV9	-	TRBD1	TGTGCCAGCAGCGAGCAGGGGGCCGCCCCTTGGCGCTACACCTTC	CASSEQGAAPWRYTF
TRBJ2-5	TRBV15	-	-	TGTGCCACCAGCGCGGGCCAAGAGACCCAGTACTTC	CATSAGQETQYF
TRBJ2-3	TRBV7-9	once	TRBD1	TGTGCCAGCAGCCTAGTGGCGTCCGGGACAGGCGTATTCACAGATACGCAGTATTTT	CASSLVASGTGVFTDTQYF
TRBJ2-1	TRBV4-3	-	TRBD2	TGCGCCAGCAGCCAAGATCAAGGGCTAGCGGGAAATGAGCAGTTCTTC	CASSQDQGLAGNEQFF
TRBJ2-5	TRBV7-7	-	-	TGTGCCAGCAGCTTAGGAGGATACCAAGAGACCCAGTACTTC	CASSLGGYQETQYF
TRBJ2-7	TRBV7-2	-	TRBD1	TGTGCCAGCAGCTTACGACAGGGGATAACCTACGAGCAGTACTTC	CASSLRQGITYEQYF
TRBJ2-3	TRBV19	-	TRBD1	TGTGCCAGTAGGGGCCGTGGGCAGGGGGCAACAGATACGCAGTATTTT	CASRGRGQGATDTQYF
TRBJ2-2	TRBV6-2/TRBV6-3	-	-	TGTGCCAGCAGTCCGTCCGGCGGGTTTCCCGGGGAGCTGTTTTTT	CASSPSGGFPGELFF